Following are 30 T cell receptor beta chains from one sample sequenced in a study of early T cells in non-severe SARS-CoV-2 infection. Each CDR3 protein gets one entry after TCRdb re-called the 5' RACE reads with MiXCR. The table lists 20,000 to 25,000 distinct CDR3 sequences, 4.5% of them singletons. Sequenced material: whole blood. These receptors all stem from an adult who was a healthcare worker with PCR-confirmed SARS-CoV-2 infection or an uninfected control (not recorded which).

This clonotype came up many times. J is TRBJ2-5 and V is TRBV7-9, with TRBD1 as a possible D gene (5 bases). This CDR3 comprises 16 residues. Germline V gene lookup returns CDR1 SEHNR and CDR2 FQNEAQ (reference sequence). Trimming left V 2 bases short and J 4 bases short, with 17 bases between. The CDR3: CASSLSDRAGLETQYF. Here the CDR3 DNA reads TGTGCCAGCAGCTTATCGGATCGGGCAGGGCTAGAGACCCAGTACTTC.

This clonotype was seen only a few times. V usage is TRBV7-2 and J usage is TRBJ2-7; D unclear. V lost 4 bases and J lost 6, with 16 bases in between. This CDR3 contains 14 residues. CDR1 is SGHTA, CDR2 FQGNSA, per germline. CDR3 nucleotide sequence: TGTGCCAGCAGCTCCATGATTTATAGTTCCGAGCAGTACTTC. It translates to CASSSMIYSSEQYF.

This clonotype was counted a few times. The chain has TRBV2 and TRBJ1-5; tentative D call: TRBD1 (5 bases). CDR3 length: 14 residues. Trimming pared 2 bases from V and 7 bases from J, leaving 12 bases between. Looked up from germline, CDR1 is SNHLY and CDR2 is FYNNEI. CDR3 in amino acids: CASSEQGREQPQHF. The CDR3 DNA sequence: TGTGCCAGCAGTGAACAGGGCCGGGAGCAGCCCCAGCATTTT.

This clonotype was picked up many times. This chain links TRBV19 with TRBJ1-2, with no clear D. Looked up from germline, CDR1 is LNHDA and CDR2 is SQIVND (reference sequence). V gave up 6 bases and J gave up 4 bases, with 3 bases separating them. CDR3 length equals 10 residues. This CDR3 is CASRTYGYTF. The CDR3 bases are TGTGCCAGTAGGACCTATGGCTACACCTTC. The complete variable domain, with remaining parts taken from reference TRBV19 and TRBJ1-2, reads DGGITQSPKYLFRKEGQNVTLSCEQNLNHDAMYWYRQDPGQGLRLIYYSQIVNDFQKGDIAEGYSVSREKKESFPLTVTSAQKNPTAFYLCASRTYGYTFGSGTRLTVV.

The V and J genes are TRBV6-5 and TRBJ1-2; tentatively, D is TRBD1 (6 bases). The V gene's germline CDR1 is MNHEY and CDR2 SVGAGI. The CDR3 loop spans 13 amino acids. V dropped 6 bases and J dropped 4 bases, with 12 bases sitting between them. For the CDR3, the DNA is TGTGCCAGCAGCCGAGGACAGCGCTATGGCTACACCTTC. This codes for CASSRGQRYGYTF.

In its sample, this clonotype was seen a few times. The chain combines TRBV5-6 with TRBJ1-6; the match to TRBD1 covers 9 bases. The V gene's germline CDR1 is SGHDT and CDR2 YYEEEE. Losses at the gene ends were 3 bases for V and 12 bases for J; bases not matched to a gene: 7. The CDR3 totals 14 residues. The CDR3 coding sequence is TGTGCCAGCAGCTCCGAGGGACAGGGAGGACCCCTCCACTTT. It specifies CASSSEGQGGPLHF.

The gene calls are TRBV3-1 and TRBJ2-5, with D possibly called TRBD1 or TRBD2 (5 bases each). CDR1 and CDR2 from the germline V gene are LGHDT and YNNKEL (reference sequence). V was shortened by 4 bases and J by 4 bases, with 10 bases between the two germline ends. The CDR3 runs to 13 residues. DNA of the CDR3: TGTGCCAGCAGCCTACGGGGCTCAGAGACCCAGTACTTC. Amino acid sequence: CASSLRGSETQYF.

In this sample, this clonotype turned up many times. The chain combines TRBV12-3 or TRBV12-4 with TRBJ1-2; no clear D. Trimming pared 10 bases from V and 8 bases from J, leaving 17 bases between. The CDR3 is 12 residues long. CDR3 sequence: CAIVGGGGGYTF. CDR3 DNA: TGTGCCATCGTAGGTGGAGGCGGGGGCTACACCTTC.

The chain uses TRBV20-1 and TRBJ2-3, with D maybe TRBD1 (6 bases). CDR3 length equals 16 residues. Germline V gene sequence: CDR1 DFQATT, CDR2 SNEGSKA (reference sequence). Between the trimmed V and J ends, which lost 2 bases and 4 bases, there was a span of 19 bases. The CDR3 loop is CSARLSLFRQADTQYF. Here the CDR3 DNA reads TGCAGTGCTAGATTATCACTCTTTCGACAGGCAGATACGCAGTATTTT.

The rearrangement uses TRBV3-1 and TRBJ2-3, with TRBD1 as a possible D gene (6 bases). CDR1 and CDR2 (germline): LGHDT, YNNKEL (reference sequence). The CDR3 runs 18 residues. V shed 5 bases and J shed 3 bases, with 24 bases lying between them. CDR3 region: CASSYTEGKGGVTDTQYF. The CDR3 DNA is TGTGCCAGCAGCTACACCGAAGGGAAAGGGGGAGTTACAGATACGCAGTATTTT.

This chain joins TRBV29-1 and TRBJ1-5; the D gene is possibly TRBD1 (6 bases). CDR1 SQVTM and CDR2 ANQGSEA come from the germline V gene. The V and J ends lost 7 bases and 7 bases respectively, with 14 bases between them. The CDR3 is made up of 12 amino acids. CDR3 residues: CSAGTGQQPQHF. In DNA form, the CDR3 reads TGCAGCGCCGGGACGGGACAACAGCCCCAGCATTTT.

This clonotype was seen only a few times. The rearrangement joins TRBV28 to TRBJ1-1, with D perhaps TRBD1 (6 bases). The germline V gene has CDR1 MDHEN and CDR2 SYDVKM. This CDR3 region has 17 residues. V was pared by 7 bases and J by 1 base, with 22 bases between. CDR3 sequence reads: CASTSLGAPNGNTEAFF. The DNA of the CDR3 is TGTGCCAGCACCTCCCTGGGGGCGCCCAATGGGAACACTGAAGCTTTCTTT.

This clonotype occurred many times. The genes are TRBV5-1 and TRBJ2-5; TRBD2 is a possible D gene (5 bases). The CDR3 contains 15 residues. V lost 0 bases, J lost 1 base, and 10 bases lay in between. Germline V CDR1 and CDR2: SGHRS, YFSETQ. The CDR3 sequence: CASSLDPGSQETQYF. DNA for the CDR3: TGCGCCAGCAGCTTGGACCCGGGATCCCAAGAGACCCAGTACTTC.

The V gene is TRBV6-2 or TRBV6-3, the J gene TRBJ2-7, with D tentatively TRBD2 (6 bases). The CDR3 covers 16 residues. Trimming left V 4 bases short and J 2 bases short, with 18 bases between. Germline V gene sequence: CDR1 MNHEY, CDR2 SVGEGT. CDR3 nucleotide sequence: TGTGCCAGCAGTTCACCGGCGGAGGGGACCGCCTACGAGCAGTACTTC. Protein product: CASSSPAEGTAYEQYF.

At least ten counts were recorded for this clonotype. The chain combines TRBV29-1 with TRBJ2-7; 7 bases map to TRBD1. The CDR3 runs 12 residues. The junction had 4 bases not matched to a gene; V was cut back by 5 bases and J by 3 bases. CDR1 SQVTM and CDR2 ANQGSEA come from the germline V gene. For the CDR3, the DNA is TGCAGCGTTCCAGGGACAGACTACGAGCAGTACTTC. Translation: CSVPGTDYEQYF.

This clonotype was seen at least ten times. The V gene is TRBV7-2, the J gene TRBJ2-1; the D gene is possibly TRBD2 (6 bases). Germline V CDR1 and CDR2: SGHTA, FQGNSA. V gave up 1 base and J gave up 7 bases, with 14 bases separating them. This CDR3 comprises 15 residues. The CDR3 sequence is CASSLGGGVLNEQFF. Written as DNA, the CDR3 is TGTGCCAGCAGCTTAGGGGGCGGGGTTCTTAATGAGCAGTTCTTC.

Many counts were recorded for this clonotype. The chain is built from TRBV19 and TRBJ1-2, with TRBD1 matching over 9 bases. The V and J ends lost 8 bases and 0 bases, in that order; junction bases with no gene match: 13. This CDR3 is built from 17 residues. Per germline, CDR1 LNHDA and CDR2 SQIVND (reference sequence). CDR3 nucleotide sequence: TGTGCCAGTTTCCATGGACAGGGGCGTGGGACTAACTATGGCTACACCTTC. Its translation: CASFHGQGRGTNYGYTF.

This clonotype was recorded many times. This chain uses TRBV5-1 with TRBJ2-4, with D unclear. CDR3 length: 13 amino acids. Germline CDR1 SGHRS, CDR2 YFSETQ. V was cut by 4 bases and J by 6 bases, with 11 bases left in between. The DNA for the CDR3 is TGCGCCAGCAGCCTGAACAGAGGAAACATTCAGTACTTC. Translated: CASSLNRGNIQYF.

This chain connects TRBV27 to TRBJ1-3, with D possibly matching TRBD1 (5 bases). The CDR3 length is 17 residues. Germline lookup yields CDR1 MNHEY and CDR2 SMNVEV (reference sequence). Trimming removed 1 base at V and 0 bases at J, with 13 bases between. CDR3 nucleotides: TGTGCCAGCAGTTTATTCGGGGGGTCGCTCTCTGGAAACACCATATATTTT. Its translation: CASSLFGGSLSGNTIYF.

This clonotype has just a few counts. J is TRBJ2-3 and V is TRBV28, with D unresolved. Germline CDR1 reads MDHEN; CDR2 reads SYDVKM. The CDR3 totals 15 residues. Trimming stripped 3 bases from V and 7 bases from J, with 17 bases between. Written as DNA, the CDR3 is TGTGCCAGCAGTTTTGGGTCCAAACCCGCGAATACGCAGTATTTT. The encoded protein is CASSFGSKPANTQYF.

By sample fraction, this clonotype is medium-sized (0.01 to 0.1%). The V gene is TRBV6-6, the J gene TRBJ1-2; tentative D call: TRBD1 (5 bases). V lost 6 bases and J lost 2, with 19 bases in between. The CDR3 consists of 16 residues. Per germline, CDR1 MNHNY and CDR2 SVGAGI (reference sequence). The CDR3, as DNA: TGTGCCAGCAGCCCACAGGACGGACTAACAAACTATGGCTACACCTTC. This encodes CASSPQDGLTNYGYTF.

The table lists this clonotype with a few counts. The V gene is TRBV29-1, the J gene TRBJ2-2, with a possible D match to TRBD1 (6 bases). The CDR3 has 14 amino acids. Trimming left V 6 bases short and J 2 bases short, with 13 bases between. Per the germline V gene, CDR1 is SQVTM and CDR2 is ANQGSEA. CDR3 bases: TGCAGCGTCGCGAGGGACATCAACACCGGGGAGCTGTTTTTT. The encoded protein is CSVARDINTGELFF.

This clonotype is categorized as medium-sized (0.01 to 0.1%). CDR3 sequence (DNA): TGTGCCAGCAGCCTGGGACCCCAGGGGACCCAGTACTTC. Translated, it gives CASSLGPQGTQYF. V gene TRBV7-2 combines with J gene TRBJ2-5, with D tentatively TRBD1 or TRBD2 (5 bases each). The CDR3 loop spans 13 amino acids. V was trimmed by 5 bases and J by 7 bases, leaving 14 bases between them. Germline V CDR1 and CDR2: SGHTA, FQGNSA.

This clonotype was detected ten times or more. CDR3 protein: CASSQVAGGKDTQYF. The CDR3 DNA follows: TGCGCCAGCAGCCAAGTAGCGGGGGGGAAAGATACGCAGTATTTT. The chain uses TRBV5-1 and TRBJ2-3, with 11 nucleotides matching TRBD2. The CDR3 is 15 amino acids. The ends lost 4 bases at V and 5 bases at J; junction bases unmatched: 6. The germline CDR1 and CDR2 sequences are SGHRS and YFSETQ.

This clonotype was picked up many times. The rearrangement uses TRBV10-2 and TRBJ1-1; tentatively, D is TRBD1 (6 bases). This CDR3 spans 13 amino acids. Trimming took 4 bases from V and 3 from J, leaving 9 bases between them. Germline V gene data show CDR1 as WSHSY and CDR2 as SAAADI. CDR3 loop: CASSVDRYTEAFF. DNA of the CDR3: TGCGCCAGCAGTGTAGACAGGTACACTGAAGCTTTCTTT.

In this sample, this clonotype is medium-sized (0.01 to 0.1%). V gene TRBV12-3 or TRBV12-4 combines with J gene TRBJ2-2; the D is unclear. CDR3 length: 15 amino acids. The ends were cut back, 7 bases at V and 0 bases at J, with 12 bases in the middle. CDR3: CASTSLPSNTGELFF. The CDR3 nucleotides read TGTGCCAGCACCTCTCTACCCTCGAACACCGGGGAGCTGTTTTTT.

The CDR3 sequence is CASSLLGTTQYF. The CDR3 nucleotides are TGTGCCAGCAGTTTACTGGGGACGACCCAGTACTTC. The chain is built from TRBV28 and TRBJ2-5; possibly TRBD1 or TRBD2 for D (5 bases each). The CDR3 has 12 residues. Trimming removed 2 bases from V and 7 bases from J, with 8 bases in between. Germline CDR1 MDHEN, CDR2 SYDVKM.

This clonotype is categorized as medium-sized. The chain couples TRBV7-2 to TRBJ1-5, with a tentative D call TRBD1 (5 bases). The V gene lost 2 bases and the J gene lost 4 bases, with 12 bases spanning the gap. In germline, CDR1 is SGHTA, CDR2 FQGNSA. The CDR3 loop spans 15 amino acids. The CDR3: CASSLRQGGNQPQHF. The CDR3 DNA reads TGTGCCAGCAGCTTACGCCAGGGTGGTAATCAGCCCCAGCATTTT.

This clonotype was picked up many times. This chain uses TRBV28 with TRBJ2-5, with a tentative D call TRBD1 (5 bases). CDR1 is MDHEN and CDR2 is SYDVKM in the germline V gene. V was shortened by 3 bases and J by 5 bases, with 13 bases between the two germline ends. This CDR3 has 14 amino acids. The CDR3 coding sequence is TGTGCCAGCAGTTTTCAGGGCTTGATGGAGACCCAGTACTTC. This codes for CASSFQGLMETQYF.

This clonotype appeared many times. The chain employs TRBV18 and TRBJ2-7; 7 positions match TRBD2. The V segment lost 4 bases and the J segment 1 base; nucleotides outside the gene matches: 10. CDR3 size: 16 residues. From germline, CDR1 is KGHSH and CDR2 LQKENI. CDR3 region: CASSLAGLYGSYEQYF. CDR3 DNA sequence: TGTGCCAGCTCACTAGCGGGTCTATATGGGTCCTACGAGCAGTACTTC.